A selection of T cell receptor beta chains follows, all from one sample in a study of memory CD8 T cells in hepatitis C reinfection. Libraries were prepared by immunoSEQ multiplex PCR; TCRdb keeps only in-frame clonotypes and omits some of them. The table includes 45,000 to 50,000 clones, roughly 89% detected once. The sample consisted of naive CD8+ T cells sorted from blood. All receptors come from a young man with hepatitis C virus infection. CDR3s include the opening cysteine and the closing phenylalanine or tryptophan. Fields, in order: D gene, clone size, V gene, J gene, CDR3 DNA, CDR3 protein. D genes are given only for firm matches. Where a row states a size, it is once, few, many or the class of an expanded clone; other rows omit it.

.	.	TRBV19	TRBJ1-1	TGTGCCAGTAGTGCGAGAGCGGGGGTTGAAGCTTTCTTT	CASSARAGVEAFF
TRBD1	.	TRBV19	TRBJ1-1	TGTGCCAGTACTTTTACAGGGGGCGTGAACACTGAAGCTTTCTTT	CASTFTGGVNTEAFF
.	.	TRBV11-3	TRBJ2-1	TGTGCCAGCAGCCACCGGGGGACCCTAGGCGATGAGCAGTTCTTC	CASSHRGTLGDEQFF
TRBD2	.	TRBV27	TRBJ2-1	TGTGCCAGCAGTCCGACTAGCGGGAGGAATGAGCAGTTCTTC	CASSPTSGRNEQFF
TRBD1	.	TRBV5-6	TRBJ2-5	TGTGCCAGCAGCTCCGGGACAGGCAAAGAGACCCAGTACTTC	CASSSGTGKETQYF
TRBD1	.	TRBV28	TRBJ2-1	TGTGCCAGCAGTGACAGGGGAAGAGACAATGAGCAGTTCTTC	CASSDRGRDNEQFF
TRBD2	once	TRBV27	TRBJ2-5	TGTGCCAGCAGTTTGGGAGGGGCGGAGACCCAGTACTTC	CASSLGGAETQYF
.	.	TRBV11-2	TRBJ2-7	TGTGCCAGCAGCTCGGGTAGGAACTACGAGCAGTACTTC	CASSSGRNYEQYF
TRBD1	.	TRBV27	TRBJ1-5	TGTGCCAGCAGTTCCACAGGGGCTGGAAGCAATCAGCCCCAGCATTTT	CASSSTGAGSNQPQHF
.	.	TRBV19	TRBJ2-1	TGTGCCAGTAGTGCCACAGGGTACCATGAGCAGTTCTTC	CASSATGYHEQFF
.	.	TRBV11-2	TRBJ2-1	TGTGCCAGCAGTTCTACCTACAATGAGCAGTTCTTC	CASSSTYNEQFF
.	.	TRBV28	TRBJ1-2	TGTGCCAGCAGTTCTGTATGGGGGCCATATGGCTACACCTTC	CASSSVWGPYGYTF
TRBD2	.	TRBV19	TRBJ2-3	TGTGCCAGTACCACAAACGGGGGGAGGTGGGCCACAGATACGCAGTATTTT	CASTTNGGRWATDTQYF
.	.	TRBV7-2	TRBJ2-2	TGTGCCAGCAGCTTAGAAACAGGGCTGAACACCGGGGAGCTGTTTTTT	CASSLETGLNTGELFF
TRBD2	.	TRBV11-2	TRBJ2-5	TGTGCCAGCAGCCCCGGGACTAGCGGGGACCAAGAGACCCAGTACTTC	CASSPGTSGDQETQYF
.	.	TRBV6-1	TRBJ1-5	TGTGCCAGCAGTGAATTAGACAGTTACCTCAATCAGCCCCAGCATTTT	CASSELDSYLNQPQHF
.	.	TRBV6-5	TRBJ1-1	TGTGCCAGCAGTAAACTGCCGGGGGTGGAGGCTTTCTTT	CASSKLPGVEAFF
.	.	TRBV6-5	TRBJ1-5	TGTGCCAGCAGACAGGAGATCAATCAGCCCCAGCATTTT	CASRQEINQPQHF
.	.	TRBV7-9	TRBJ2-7	TGTGCCAGCAGCGAGGGAGCCTACGAGCAGTACTTC	CASSEGAYEQYF
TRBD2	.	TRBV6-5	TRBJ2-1	TGTGCCAGCAGCCCATCCAGCGGGAGCTACAATGAGCAGTTCTTC	CASSPSSGSYNEQFF
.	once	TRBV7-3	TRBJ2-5	TGTGCCAGCAGCACATCTAGTGGCGAGACCCAGTACTTC	CASSTSSGETQYF
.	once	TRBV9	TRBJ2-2	TGTGCCAGCAGCGTAGATACGGGGACCGGGGAGCTGTTTTTT	CASSVDTGTGELFF
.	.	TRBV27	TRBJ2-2	TGTGCCAGCAGTTACTCCCGGGAACTAGCAGGGGAGCTGTTTTTT	CASSYSRELAGELFF
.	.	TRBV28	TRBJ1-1	TGTGCCAGCAGTCCTCACAGCGACAGTAACACTGAAGCTTTCTTT	CASSPHSDSNTEAFF
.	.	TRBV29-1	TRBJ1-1	TGCAGCTCAGCGGGCGTAACGAACACTGAAGCTTTCTTT	CSSAGVTNTEAFF
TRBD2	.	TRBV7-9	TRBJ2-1	TGTGCCAGCAGCCTCTCGGGACTAGCGGGGGAGCAGTTCTTC	CASSLSGLAGEQFF
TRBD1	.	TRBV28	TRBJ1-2	TGTGCCAGCAGTTTAAGGGGGACAGATTATGGCTACACCTTC	CASSLRGTDYGYTF
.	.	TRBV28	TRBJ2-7	TGTGCCAGCAGTTTAGGGGCAGGGGGGTCCTACGAGCAGTACTTC	CASSLGAGGSYEQYF
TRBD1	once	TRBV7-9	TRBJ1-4	TGTGCCAGCAGCTTAGGAGGACAGGGGTTGGAAAAACTGTTTTTT	CASSLGGQGLEKLFF
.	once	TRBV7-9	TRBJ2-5	TGTGCCACGGGAGAAGAGACCCAGTACTTC	CATGEETQYF
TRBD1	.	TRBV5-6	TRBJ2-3	TGTGCCAGCACCACGGACAGGTCTGGGTCAAGCCTAGATACGCAGTATTTT	CASTTDRSGSSLDTQYF
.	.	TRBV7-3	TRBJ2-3	TGTGCCAGCAGCTCGGGACTTACGACAGATACGCAGTATTTT	CASSSGLTTDTQYF
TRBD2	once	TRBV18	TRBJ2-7	TGTGCCAGCTCACCAGGGGGAGGGCCCTACGAGCAGTACTTC	CASSPGGGPYEQYF
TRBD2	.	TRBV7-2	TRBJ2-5	TGTGCCAGCAGCCTAAACCCCCTAGCGGGAGGGCCGGATGAGACCCAGTACTTC	CASSLNPLAGGPDETQYF
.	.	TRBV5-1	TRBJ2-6	TGCGCCAGCAGCTTGGGGCTCGGGTTCTCTGCCGCAGCTGGGGCCAACGTCCTGACTTTC	CASSLGLGFSAAAGANVLTF
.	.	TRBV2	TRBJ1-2	TGTGCCAGCAGTTCGGACACAGCTAACTATGGCTACACCTTC	CASSSDTANYGYTF
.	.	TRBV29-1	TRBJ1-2	TGCAGCGTAGGAGGAGGTGAGGACTATGGCTACACCTTC	CSVGGGEDYGYTF
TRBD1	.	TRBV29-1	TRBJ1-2	TGCAGCGTTGCCGGAACAGGGGACTATGGCTACACCTTC	CSVAGTGDYGYTF
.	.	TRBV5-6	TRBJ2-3	TGTGCCAGCAGCTTTAGCAGCCTGCGCACAGATACGCAGTATTTT	CASSFSSLRTDTQYF
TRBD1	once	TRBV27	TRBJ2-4	TGTGCCAGCAGTCCCAGGGGGCTTCAGGACATTCAGTACTTC	CASSPRGLQDIQYF
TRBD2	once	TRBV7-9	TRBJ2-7	TGTGCCAGCAGCTCCGGGGGGGGCGGCGAGCAGTACTTC	CASSSGGGGEQYF
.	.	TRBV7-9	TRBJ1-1	TGTGCCAGCAGCTTATCTTCATCGGGAACCACTGAAGCTTTCTTT	CASSLSSSGTTEAFF
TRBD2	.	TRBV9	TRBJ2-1	TGTGCCAGCAGCGTAGGCCCAGCGGGAGATGATGAGCAGTTCTTC	CASSVGPAGDDEQFF
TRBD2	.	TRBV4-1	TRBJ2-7	TGCGCCAGCAGCCGGACTAGCGGGAGTCCCTACGAGCAGTACTTC	CASSRTSGSPYEQYF
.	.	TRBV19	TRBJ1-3	TGTGCCAGTAGTATTAGTCTGATCTCTGGAAACACCATATATTTT	CASSISLISGNTIYF
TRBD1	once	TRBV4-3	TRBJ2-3	TGCGCCAGCAGCCAAGAGTGGACAGGGGGGACAGATACGCAGTATTTT	CASSQEWTGGTDTQYF
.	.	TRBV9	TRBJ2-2	TGTGCCAGCAGCGTAGAAGGGGGAACCACCGGGGAGCTGTTTTTT	CASSVEGGTTGELFF
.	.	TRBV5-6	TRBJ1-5	TGTGCCAGCAGCTTGGCAGGGGACCTAGGGAGCAATCAGCCCCAGCATTTT	CASSLAGDLGSNQPQHF
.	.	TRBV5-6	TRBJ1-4	TGTGCCAGCAGCTTTACGGACAGTGTAGAACTGTTTTTT	CASSFTDSVELFF
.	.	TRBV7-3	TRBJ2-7	TGTGCCAGCAGGCCAGCGTGGGGAGACTCCTCTACCTACGAGCAGTACTTC	CASRPAWGDSSTYEQYF
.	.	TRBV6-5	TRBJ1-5	TGTGCCAGCAGACTCACAGGGCTTGGGCCCCAGCATTTT	CASRLTGLGPQHF
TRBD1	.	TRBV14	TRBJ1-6	TGTGCCAGCAGCCAAGGGACAGGGTCGAGTTCACCCCTCCACTTT	CASSQGTGSSSPLHF
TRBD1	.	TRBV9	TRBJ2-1	TGTGCCAGCAGCGAGACAGGGTGGGACTACAATGAGCAGTTCTTC	CASSETGWDYNEQFF
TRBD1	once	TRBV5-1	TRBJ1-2	TGCGCCAGCCAAAGGACAGGGGACGACTTTAACTATGGCTACACCTTC	CASQRTGDDFNYGYTF